Following are 32 T cell receptor beta chains from one sample sequenced in a study of cytomegalovirus exposure and HLA in healthy donors. Primers for the PCR totalled 60 Vbeta and 13 Jbeta. The assay was immunoSEQ multiplex PCR, and TCRdb's table has in-frame clones only and misses some. The sample lists roughly 71,000 clones, 50% to 80% seen once, with roughly 22% in the top ten. Sequencing input: PBMCs. These receptors all come from a middle-aged man in good health and CMV-seropositive.

The rearrangement joins TRBV6-6 to TRBJ2-5; a weak D match, TRBD1 (5 bases). Looked up from germline, CDR1 is MNHNY and CDR2 is SVGAGI (reference sequence). The CDR3 runs to 15 residues. Trimming pared 0 bases from V and 3 bases from J, leaving 11 bases between. The CDR3 sequence: CASSYSRTSKETQYF. The CDR3 DNA reads as TGTGCCAGCAGTTACTCACGGACAAGCAAAGAGACCCAGTACTTC.

In this sample, this clone turned up a few times. The chain is built from TRBV7-2 and TRBJ1-5; D ambiguous. V dropped 4 bases and J dropped 6 bases, with 13 bases sitting between them. This CDR3 contains 14 residues. The germline V gene has CDR1 SGHTA and CDR2 FQGNSA. The CDR3 is CASSSGPSLQPQHF. The CDR3 bases are TGTGCCAGCAGCTCGGGTCCAAGCCTTCAGCCCCAGCATTTT.

The sample holds a few counts of this clone. The V gene is TRBV5-5, the J gene TRBJ1-4; D unclear. The CDR3 has 15 residues. Germline V CDR1 and CDR2: SGHKS, YYEKEE (reference sequence). V shed 2 bases and J shed 5 bases, with 13 bases lying between them. CDR3 nucleotide sequence: TGTGCCAGCAGCTTAATCGGGGAGACCAATGAAAAACTGTTTTTT. Protein: CASSLIGETNEKLFF. Complete variable domain (other parts from reference TRBV5-5 and TRBJ1-4): DAGVTQSPTHLIKTRGQQVTLRCSPISGHKSVSWYQQVLGQGPQFIFQYYEKEERGRGNFPDRFSARQFPNYSSELNVNALLLGDSALYLCASSLIGETNEKLFFGSGTQLSVL.

This clone was detected only a few times. The chain uses TRBV6-1 and TRBJ1-4; no definite D call. V lost 1 base and J lost 6, with 12 bases in between. This CDR3 region has 15 residues. The germline CDR1 and CDR2 sequences are MNHNS and SASEGT. The CDR3 reads CASSEERPRDEKLFF. The CDR3 nucleotides are TGTGCCAGCAGTGAAGAGAGGCCGAGGGATGAAAAACTGTTTTTT.

A note on this clone: The same CDR3 is also encoded by other DNA sequences in this sample. The rearrangement links TRBV18 to TRBJ2-2; the match to TRBD1 covers 12 bases. The germline CDR1 and CDR2 sequences are KGHSH and LQKENI. The CDR3 contains 17 residues. Trimming cost V 3 bases and J 7 bases; bases outside gene matches: 9. The CDR3 protein is CASSPTGTGGLGGELFF. In DNA form, the CDR3 reads TGTGCCAGCTCACCTACCGGGACAGGGGGCCTCGGCGGGGAGCTGTTTTTT.

The gene calls are TRBV4-3 and TRBJ2-7, with unresolved D. CDR1 and CDR2 from the germline V gene are LGHNA and YSLEER. The V gene lost 0 bases and the J gene lost 3 bases, with 6 bases spanning the gap. The CDR3 runs 13 residues. CDR3 region: CASSQEADYEQYF. CDR3 nucleotide sequence: TGCGCCAGCAGCCAAGAGGCAGACTACGAGCAGTACTTC.

The V and J genes are TRBV9 and TRBJ2-1, with a possible D match to TRBD1 (7 bases). The CDR3 spans 13 residues. CDR1 SGDLS and CDR2 YYNGEE come from the germline V gene. V lost 4 bases to trimming and J lost 9 bases, with 14 bases between them. Written as DNA, the CDR3 is TGTGCCAGCAGCAACCACAGGGGAGGTGAGCAGTTCTTC. Translated, it gives CASSNHRGGEQFF.

The chain has TRBV9 and TRBJ2-2; TRBD2 agrees at 11 bases. Germline trimming cut 3 bases from V and 0 bases from J; bases unmatched to any gene: 19. Germline CDR1 and CDR2: SGDLS and YYNGEE. The CDR3 runs 22 residues. CDR3 coding DNA: TGTGCCAGCAGCGCCCTCACGCCCCGGCTAGCGGGGGGTCGAACGAACACCGGGGAGCTGTTTTTT. Amino acids: CASSALTPRLAGGRTNTGELFF.

The genes are TRBV10-2 and TRBJ2-7; D might be TRBD1 (6 bases). Per the germline V gene, CDR1 is WSHSY and CDR2 is SAAADI. CDR3 length equals 13 residues. V gave up 7 bases and J gave up 5 bases, with 15 bases separating them. CDR3 coding DNA: TGCGCCAGCACTTGGACAGTAGGCCACGAGCAGTACTTC. Its protein is CASTWTVGHEQYF.

The CDR3 nucleotides read TGTGCCAGCAGTATACAGGCACTCTATAGCAATCAGCCCCAGCATTTT. This translates into CASSIQALYSNQPQHF. The chain combines TRBV28 with TRBJ1-5; D is perhaps TRBD1 (5 bases). This CDR3 comprises 16 residues. Germline V gene sequence: CDR1 MDHEN, CDR2 SYDVKM. The V gene lost 5 bases and the J gene lost 0 bases, with 14 bases spanning the gap. The variable domain in full, with the rest retrieved from reference TRBV28 and TRBJ1-5, is DVKVTQSSRYLVKRTGEKVFLECVQDMDHENMFWYRQDPGLGLRLIYFSYDVKMKEKGDIPEGYSVSREKKERFSLILESASTNQTSMYLCASSIQALYSNQPQHFGDGTRLSIL.

V usage is TRBV6-5 and J usage is TRBJ1-2, with 9 bases matching TRBD1. CDR3 length: 12 amino acids. V was pared by 11 bases and J by 8 bases, with 9 bases of the junction left unmatched. Germline assignment: CDR1 MNHEY and CDR2 SVGAGI. The CDR3 DNA follows: TGTGCCGCAACAGGGGGCAGGAAAGGCTACACCTTC. Its protein is CAATGGRKGYTF.

The chain uses TRBV6-7 and TRBJ1-2, with 10 bases matching TRBD1. TRBV6-7 is treated as an ORF (open reading frame) with a function not yet certain. Unmatched junction bases numbered 9, after V lost 2 bases and J lost 3 bases. The length of the CDR3 is 17 residues. This CDR3 is CASSYNTGTGEYYGYTF. In nucleotides, the CDR3 is TGTGCCAGCAGTTACAACACCGGGACAGGGGAATACTATGGCTACACCTTC.

The chain employs TRBV6-5 and TRBJ1-2; D uncertain. From germline, CDR1 is MNHEY and CDR2 SVGAGI. Trimming removed 8 bases from V and 8 bases from J, with 15 bases in between. The CDR3 is 12 amino acids. CDR3 region: CASGGKSKGYTF. The CDR3 DNA reads TGTGCCAGCGGCGGGAAGTCTAAGGGCTACACCTTC.

V usage is TRBV2 and J usage is TRBJ1-6; D ambiguous. The CDR3 runs to 16 residues. Trimming stripped 2 bases from V and 0 bases from J, with 8 bases between. CDR1 is SNHLY, CDR2 FYNNEI, per germline. CDR3 bases: TGTGCCAGCAGTGAACAGGATTACTCCTATAATTCACCCCTCCACTTT. Protein sequence: CASSEQDYSYNSPLHF.

The table lists this clone with a count of one. V gene TRBV7-2 combines with J gene TRBJ2-3; 10 bases are a match to TRBD1. Unmatched junction bases numbered 1, after V lost 5 bases and J lost 2 bases. The CDR3 sequence is 14 residues long. Per the germline V gene, CDR1 is SGHTA and CDR2 is FQGNSA. The CDR3 bases are TGTGCCAGCAGCAGACAGGGGGCCACAGATACGCAGTATTTT. It yields the protein CASSRQGATDTQYF.

This clone has only a few counts. The chain links TRBV5-4 to TRBJ1-5; the D is unclear. Trimming shortened V by 2 bases and J by 6 bases, and 12 bases separated the two germline ends. The CDR3 contains 14 residues. Per the germline V gene, CDR1 is SGHNT and CDR2 is YYREEE (reference sequence). The CDR3 nucleotides are TGTGCCAGCAGCTTAGACCGGGGAAGTCAGCCCCAGCATTTT. Its translation: CASSLDRGSQPQHF.

This rearrangement joins TRBV27 to TRBJ1-6, with a tentative D call TRBD1 (6 bases). CDR3 length equals 16 residues. Germline V lookup: CDR1 MNHEY, CDR2 SMNVEV (reference sequence). Trimming left V 9 bases short and J 1 base short, with 16 bases between. CDR3 sequence (DNA): TGTGCCAGTAGCCGGCAGGGGTTTTCCTATAATTCACCCCTCCACTTT. Translated, it gives CASSRQGFSYNSPLHF.

The chain joins TRBV5-1 to TRBJ2-7; 7 nucleotides align to TRBD1. Germline CDR1 SGHRS, CDR2 YFSETQ. Germline trimming cut 7 bases from V and 5 bases from J; bases unmatched to any gene: 9. CDR3 length: 13 amino acids. In nucleotides, the CDR3 is TGCGCCAGCGGAAGACAGGGAATCAACGAGCAGTACTTC. It codes for CASGRQGINEQYF.

V gene TRBV19 combines with J gene TRBJ1-4, with 8 bases identical to TRBD1. The germline V gene encodes CDR1 LNHDA and CDR2 SQIVND (reference sequence). CDR3 length equals 18 residues. V lost 2 bases to trimming and J lost 6 bases; unmatched junction nucleotides: 14. CDR3 in amino acids: CASSIPLYATGEDEKLFF. The CDR3 nucleotides read TGTGCCAGTAGTATACCGTTATACGCGACAGGGGAGGATGAAAAACTGTTTTTT. The full variable domain, completed using reference TRBV19 and TRBJ1-4, is DGGITQSPKYLFRKEGQNVTLSCEQNLNHDAMYWYRQDPGQGLRLIYYSQIVNDFQKGDIAEGYSVSREKKESFPLTVTSAQKNPTAFYLCASSIPLYATGEDEKLFFGSGTQLSVL.

V is TRBV28 and J is TRBJ2-3; D unresolved. The germline CDR1 and CDR2 sequences are MDHEN and SYDVKM. Trimming removed 8 bases at V and 3 bases at J, with 18 bases between. The CDR3 runs to 15 residues. CDR3 DNA sequence: TGTGCCAGCGTTCCTCATGGGCCCGGAACAGATACGCAGTATTTT. Its protein product is CASVPHGPGTDTQYF. The full variable domain, completed using reference TRBV28 and TRBJ2-3, is DVKVTQSSRYLVKRTGEKVFLECVQDMDHENMFWYRQDPGLGLRLIYFSYDVKMKEKGDIPEGYSVSREKKERFSLILESASTNQTSMYLCASVPHGPGTDTQYFGPGTRLTVL.

This clone was detected a few times. This chain links TRBV30 with TRBJ1-4; 8 bases are shared with TRBD1. The germline V gene has CDR1 GTSNPN and CDR2 SVGIG (reference sequence). The CDR3 covers 14 residues. V lost 2 bases and J lost 8; bases outside the gene matches: 7. The CDR3 here is CAWSFRTGREKLFF. The CDR3 DNA reads as TGTGCCTGGAGTTTTCGGACAGGGAGGGAAAAACTGTTTTTT. Complete variable domain (other parts from reference TRBV30 and TRBJ1-4): SQTIHQWPATLVQPVGSPLSLECTVEGTSNPNLYWYRQAAGRGLQLLFYSVGIGQISSEVPQNLSASRPQDRQFILSSKKLLLSDSGFYLCAWSFRTGREKLFFGSGTQLSVL.

This chain joins TRBV7-9 and TRBJ1-6; D call uncertain. V gave up 5 bases and J gave up 7 bases, with 15 bases separating them. The CDR3 covers 15 residues. Germline values: CDR1 SEHNR, CDR2 FQNEAQ (reference sequence). The CDR3 coding sequence is TGTGCCAGCAGCGCGGCGGGCGGCACGAATTCACCCCTCCACTTT. Encoded protein: CASSAAGGTNSPLHF. The full variable domain, completed using reference TRBV7-9 and TRBJ1-6, is DTGVSQNPRHKITKRGQNVTFRCDPISEHNRLYWYRQTLGQGPEFLTYFQNEAQLEKSRLLSDRFSAERPKGSFSTLEIQRTEQGDSAMYLCASSAAGGTNSPLHFGNGTRLTVT.

The V call is TRBV2, the J call TRBJ2-1, with 8 bases that match TRBD1. CDR3 size: 15 residues. Losses at the gene ends were 3 bases for V and 7 bases for J; bases not matched to a gene: 8. The germline CDR1 and CDR2 sequences are SNHLY and FYNNEI. The CDR3 spells CASSEGQVMGNEQFF. CDR3 nucleotides: TGTGCCAGCAGTGAGGGACAGGTAATGGGGAATGAGCAGTTCTTC.

This clone has a handful of counts. This chain joins TRBV28 and TRBJ2-4; the D gene is possibly TRBD1 (6 bases). V lost 8 bases and J 0 bases, leaving 14 bases between the germline ends. The V gene's germline CDR1 is MDHEN and CDR2 SYDVKM. There are 15 residues in the CDR3. The CDR3 nucleotides read TGTGCCAGCGAAGGGGGATCTGTAGCCAAAAACATTCAGTACTTC. It specifies CASEGGSVAKNIQYF.

This chain links TRBV11-3 with TRBJ2-2, with TRBD1 as a possible D gene (7 bases). The CDR3 has 15 residues. V lost 3 bases and J 5 bases, leaving 13 bases between the germline ends. Germline V gene lookup returns CDR1 SGHNT and CDR2 YENEEA. CDR3 sequence reads: CASSFVQGGTGELFF. The CDR3 DNA reads TGTGCCAGCAGCTTCGTCCAGGGGGGAACCGGGGAGCTGTTTTTT.

CDR3 DNA sequence: TGTGCCAGCAGCAAATTTAGTGGGGCCTATGGCTACACCTTC. It yields the protein CASSKFSGAYGYTF. V and J are TRBV21-1 and TRBJ1-2; TRBD1 is the table's D call, not checked against the DNA. TRBV21-1 is recorded as a pseudogene. CDR3 length equals 14 residues.

The chain uses TRBV18 and TRBJ2-1, with D possibly TRBD2 on 5 matching bases. The CDR3 has 11 amino acids. V shed 4 bases and J shed 12 bases, with 10 bases lying between them. Germline CDR1 KGHSH, CDR2 LQKENI. This CDR3 is CASSQEARQFF. The CDR3 DNA reads TGTGCCAGCTCACAGGAGGCGCGGCAGTTCTTC.

The gene calls are TRBV7-6 and TRBJ2-1; 7 nucleotides line up with TRBD1. The germline CDR1 and CDR2 sequences are SGHVS and FNYEAQ. J gave up 4 bases and V 5 bases, and 2 bases lay outside the gene matches. The CDR3 extends over 13 amino acids. CDR3 nucleotide sequence: TGTGCCAGCAGCCCGACAGGGTACAATGAGCAGTTCTTC. Residues: CASSPTGYNEQFF.

This clone was observed a single time. The chain recombines TRBV7-3 with TRBJ2-6; TRBD1 aligns across 7 bases. The CDR3 runs 19 residues. V gave up 5 bases and J gave up 0 bases; unmatched junction bases: 13. Looked up from germline, CDR1 is SGHTA and CDR2 is FQGTGA. Written as DNA, the CDR3 is TGTGCCAGCAGCCCCGGTAGAGGACAGGACCTCTCTGGGGCCAACGTCCTGACTTTC. Its protein product is CASSPGRGQDLSGANVLTF.

This chain connects TRBV4-2 to TRBJ2-5, with 7 nucleotides matching TRBD1. Germline V gene data show CDR1 as LGHNA and CDR2 as YNFKEQ. V lost 3 bases to trimming and J lost 0 bases; unmatched junction nucleotides: 7. This CDR3 spans 16 amino acids. CDR3 nucleotides: TGTGCCAGCAGCCAGGGTTGGGACAGTAACCAAGAGACCCAGTACTTC. Its protein product is CASSQGWDSNQETQYF.

This chain connects TRBV5-1 to TRBJ2-5, with a tentative D call TRBD2 (6 bases). The germline V gene has CDR1 SGHRS and CDR2 YFSETQ. Trimming cost V 2 bases and J 5 bases, with 16 bases left between them. The length of the CDR3 is 15 residues. CDR3 nucleotide sequence: TGCGCCAGCAGCTTAGGAGGGCCCGGTGGGGAGACCCAGTACTTC. It codes for CASSLGGPGGETQYF.

This clone has just a few counts. The DNA for the CDR3 is TGTGCCAGCAGCTCAAGTTACAGGGGAACGGAGACCCAGTACTTC. It codes for CASSSSYRGTETQYF. J is TRBJ2-5 and V is TRBV7-8; 7 bases are shared with TRBD1. Per the germline V gene, CDR1 is SGHVS and CDR2 is FQNEAQ. J lost 5 bases, V lost 4 bases, and 10 bases had no gene match. This CDR3 contains 15 residues. The variable domain in full, with the rest retrieved from reference TRBV7-8 and TRBJ2-5, is GAGVSQSPRYKVAKRGQDVALRCDPISGHVSLFWYQQALGQGPEFLTYFQNEAQLDKSGLPSDRFFAERPEGSVSTLKIQRTQQEDSAVYLCASSSSYRGTETQYFGPGTRLLVL.